The 10 T cell receptor beta chains below come from one sample, sequenced in a study of patients and donors after allogeneic stem cell transplantation. MiXCR was run by TCRdb on the RT-PCR reads, yielding one entry per CDR3 protein. The sample has approximately 220,000 distinct CDR3 sequences; roughly two fifths are singletons. Sequencing was done on a sample of blood, either unsorted or a sorted T cell fraction (not recorded which). These receptors originate from a human donor who was either an allogeneic HSCT recipient or a stem cell or donor lymphocyte infusion donor (not recorded which). It is not recorded whose cells these are; they may come from a transplant donor.

This clonotype was counted a few times. The CDR3 DNA is TGCGCCAGCAGCTTTGTCGGCAGCTCCTACGAGCAGTACTTC. Protein: CASSFVGSSYEQYF. This rearrangement joins TRBV5-1 to TRBJ2-7; D is unclear. Trimming pared 2 bases from V and 0 bases from J, leaving 9 bases between. The CDR3 has 14 amino acids. CDR1 and CDR2 (germline): SGHRS, YFSETQ.

The rearrangement uses TRBV20-1 and TRBJ2-7, with unresolved D. The CDR3 is 13 amino acids. V lost 4 bases and J lost 3, with 13 bases in between. Germline V gives CDR1 DFQATT, CDR2 SNEGSKA (reference sequence). The CDR3 DNA follows: TGCAGTGCTACCGGACGCTCTGGCTACGAGCAGTACTTC. Protein sequence: CSATGRSGYEQYF.

The V call is TRBV5-6, the J call TRBJ1-2, with D possibly being TRBD1 (6 bases). The CDR3 loop spans 14 amino acids. V lost 4 bases and J lost 4, with 14 bases in between. CDR1 SGHDT and CDR2 YYEEEE come from the germline V gene. CDR3 residues: CASSLRGRGYGYTF. In DNA, the CDR3 is TGTGCCAGCAGCCTTCGGGGGCGCGGCTATGGCTACACCTTC.

This clonotype was seen more than once but under ten times. The genes are TRBV3-1 and TRBJ1-1; tentatively, D is TRBD1 (6 bases). Trimming stripped 4 bases from V and 3 bases from J, with 15 bases between. Germline loops: CDR1 LGHDT, CDR2 YNNKEL (reference sequence). The CDR3 contains 15 residues. The CDR3 here is CASSRTPGADTEAFF. CDR3 coding DNA: TGTGCCAGCAGCCGGACCCCAGGGGCAGACACTGAAGCTTTCTTT.

This sequence joins TRBV7-9 and TRBJ2-2; D unresolved. The V end lost 5 bases, the J end lost 7 bases, and 11 bases lay between the germline ends. The CDR3 is 13 amino acids. The V gene's germline CDR1 is SEHNR and CDR2 FQNEAQ (reference sequence). This CDR3 is CASSGGVGGELFF. In DNA form, the CDR3 reads TGTGCCAGCAGCGGCGGAGTGGGCGGGGAGCTGTTTTTT.

Only a few counts were recorded for this clonotype. The J gene is TRBJ1-1, the V gene TRBV14; the D gene is possibly TRBD1 (6 bases). CDR3 length equals 16 residues. CDR1 is SGHDN and CDR2 is FVKESK in the germline V gene. Trimming removed 4 bases from V and 6 bases from J, with 21 bases in between. CDR3 sequence (DNA): TGTGCCAGCAGCCCGTTTACAGGGCCCTTCGTCCCTGAAGCTTTCTTT. This sequence encodes CASSPFTGPFVPEAFF.

The chain employs TRBV4-2 and TRBJ1-6; D might be TRBD1 (6 bases). Between the trimmed V and J ends, which lost 0 bases and 11 bases, there was a span of 14 bases. The germline CDR1 and CDR2 sequences are LGHNA and YNFKEQ. The CDR3 contains 15 residues. The CDR3 loop reads CASSQDWAGAPPLHF. The DNA for the CDR3 is TGTGCCAGCAGCCAAGATTGGGCAGGGGCGCCACCCCTCCACTTT.

The V gene is TRBV15, the J gene TRBJ2-5; no clear D. The CDR3 has 14 amino acids. Germline assignment: CDR1 LNHNV and CDR2 YYDKDF (reference sequence). V was cut by 3 bases and J by 4 bases, with 12 bases left in between. This CDR3 is CATSRGTYLETQYF. CDR3 coding DNA: TGTGCCACCAGCAGGGGCACTTACCTAGAGACCCAGTACTTC.

CDR3 protein: CASSLRAYTYEQYF. Here the CDR3 DNA reads TGTGCCAGCAGTTTAAGGGCCTATACCTACGAGCAGTACTTC. The chain recombines TRBV27 with TRBJ2-7; no clear D. In germline, CDR1 is MNHEY, CDR2 SMNVEV (reference sequence). V was cut by 2 bases and J by 2 bases, with 10 bases left in between. The CDR3 is 14 amino acids.

This clonotype showed up just a few times. The chain has TRBV9 and TRBJ1-2; 9 bases are a match to TRBD1. Trimming removed 5 bases from V and 3 bases from J; junction bases left unmatched: 8. The CDR3 covers 15 residues. The germline V gene has CDR1 SGDLS and CDR2 YYNGEE. Written as DNA, the CDR3 is TGTGCCAGCAGTGCGGACAGGGGAGGCGACTATGGCTACACCTTC. The encoded protein is CASSADRGGDYGYTF.